This is a list of T cell receptor beta chains from one sample in a study of blood T cell repertoires in COVID-19. Sequenced by immunoSEQ multiplex PCR; TCRdb stores in-frame clones only, minus some. The repertoire consists of under 200,000 clones, with around 84% occurring once and the leading ten covering about 7%. Sample: peripheral blood. The receptors were gathered from a man aged 50 to 59 with active or convalescent COVID-19. CDR3s leave out the opening cysteine and the closing phenylalanine or tryptophan. The D gene is left open where the match is weak.

v_gene	j_gene	d_gene	len	CDR3aa
TRBV18	TRBJ2-1	TRBD2	14	ASSPGVGRASNEQF
TRBV3-1/TRBV3-2	TRBJ2-1	NA	13	ASSQDITSYNEQF
TRBV7-9	TRBJ1-4	NA	12	ASSSGVINEKLF
TRBV19	TRBJ2-3	NA	12	ASRTVGGADTQY
TRBV24-1	TRBJ1-5	NA	12	ATSGSWSNQPQH
TRBV5-1	TRBJ2-7	TRBD1	13	ASGDPGQGAAEQY
TRBV10-3	TRBJ1-1	NA	12	AISEEGIGTEAF
TRBV3-1/TRBV3-2	TRBJ2-3	NA	11	ASSPSAVGGLD
TRBV6-4	TRBJ1-1	TRBD1	12	ASRGDSTYTEAF
TRBV18	TRBJ1-5	TRBD1	15	ASSQRAGGTGNQPQH
TRBV6-2/TRBV6-3	TRBJ2-1	TRBD2	12	ASSRTSGYNEQF
TRBV7-2	TRBJ2-7	TRBD1	12	ASSFDRGAYEQY
TRBV4-2	TRBJ2-5	TRBD2	14	ASSQELAGGSGAQY
TRBV5-4	TRBJ2-3	TRBD2	13	ASSLLAGGTDTQY
TRBV19	TRBJ2-3	TRBD2	13	ASSIGGLATDTQY
TRBV19	TRBJ1-2	NA	9	ASFNNYGYT
TRBV5-6	TRBJ2-7	NA	12	ASSLGLENYEQY
TRBV5-1	TRBJ2-5	TRBD1	13	ASSLKGQGQETQY
TRBV7-8	TRBJ1-5	NA	11	ASSLGSGQPQH
TRBV6-6	TRBJ2-6	NA	13	ASSYWSGGANVLT
TRBV20-1	TRBJ1-2	TRBD1	13	SASSGEGQGYGYT
TRBV7-9	TRBJ1-2	TRBD1	12	ASSSKQGFWGYT
TRBV7-8	TRBJ2-7	NA	11	ASRRDFSYEQY
TRBV6-5	TRBJ2-3	TRBD2	13	ASRLGGAGTDTQY
TRBV5-4	TRBJ2-7	TRBD2	12	ASSLAGEAYEQY
TRBV5-1	TRBJ2-5	TRBD2	13	ASGLAGVGQETQY
TRBV4-1	TRBJ2-2	NA	15	ASSQPHRSESTGELF
TRBV6-2/TRBV6-3	TRBJ1-5	TRBD1	12	ASSSQTGPPPQH
TRBV28	TRBJ2-3	NA	14	ASSSRTSSSTDTQY
TRBV6-5	TRBJ2-1	NA	11	ASGLNGWNEQF
TRBV19	TRBJ1-5	NA	12	ASSQEYSNQPQH
TRBV6-5	TRBJ1-5	NA	13	ASSYSGQINQPQH
TRBV20-1	TRBJ2-5	TRBD1	13	SASQGTGGGETQY
TRBV18	TRBJ2-1	TRBD2	15	ASSPEIAGGPHNEQF
TRBV19	TRBJ1-1	TRBD1	10	ASSIRDSEAF
TRBV9	TRBJ2-3	TRBD2	14	ASSVGASGRTDTQY
TRBV19	TRBJ1-2	NA	11	ASSLQETYGYT
TRBV7-8	TRBJ1-1	NA	13	ASSLDGGSSTEAF
TRBV2	TRBJ1-1	NA	13	ASRPRVGVNTEAF
TRBV28	TRBJ1-6	TRBD1	11	ASSNRGYSPLH
TRBV7-3	TRBJ1-1	TRBD1	11	ASSFSPGQEAF
TRBV9	TRBJ2-2	TRBD2	14	ASSYRTSGGAGELF
TRBV3-1/TRBV3-2	TRBJ2-2	NA	13	ASNLWGRGAGELF
TRBV18	TRBJ1-2	NA	13	ASSPPAGNNYGYT
TRBV3-1/TRBV3-2	TRBJ2-5	NA	14	ASSQGFGGTQETQY
TRBV6-5	TRBJ1-1	NA	12	ASSYGQRNTEAF
TRBV27	TRBJ2-7	TRBD2	13	ASRGFSGSVYEQY